The TCR beta chain described here comes from a study of blood T cell repertoires in COVID-19. Some clones are missing from TCRdb's copy, which holds only in-frame ones; the method was immunoSEQ multiplex PCR. The data show around 230,000 clones, almost 85% seen once. This CDR3 spans 13 amino acids. Trimming pared 3 bases from V and 1 base from J, leaving 6 bases between. This rearrangement joins TRBV12-3 or TRBV12-4 to TRBJ1-2; D not resolved. Sequenced input: PBMCs or T cells enriched from blood (not recorded which). This receptor was taken from a man aged 40-49 years who had recovered from COVID-19. The DNA of the CDR3 is TGTGCCAGCAGTTTTCAGGTTAACTATGGCTACACCTTC. Protein sequence: CASSFQVNYGYTF.